The rows below give T cell receptor beta chains drawn from one sample of a study of cytomegalovirus exposure and HLA in healthy donors. TCRdb's table, derived via immunoSEQ multiplex PCR, lists solely in-frame clones and lacks some. The sample has about 130,000 clones, roughly 79% seen once. The sequencing input was PBMCs. The receptors were gathered from a man between 25 and 39 years old in good health and CMV-seronegative. CDR3s include the opening cysteine and the closing phenylalanine or tryptophan. A D gene is named only where the DNA matches it firmly. Size tells how often a clone was seen (once, few, many) or the class of an expanded clone, and some rows leave it out.

cdr3_aa	cdr3_nt	d_call	clone_size	j_call	cdr3_length	v_call
CASSLGGRGRPQHF	TGTGCCAGCAGCTTAGGGGGCCGCGGCCGTCCCCAGCATTTT	-	-	TRBJ1-5	14	TRBV7-8
CASSSGRDTEAFF	TGTGCCAGCAGCTCTGGACGGGATACTGAAGCTTTCTTT	-	-	TRBJ1-1	13	TRBV7-2
CASSLRPGWELFF	TGTGCCAGCAGCTTGCGTCCGGGTTGGGAGCTGTTTTTT	-	-	TRBJ2-2	13	TRBV5-4
CASSPKGVKTGNTIYF	TGTGCCAGCTCACCAAAGGGGGTAAAAACTGGAAACACCATATATTTT	-	few	TRBJ1-3	16	TRBV18
CASRREGQQFF	TGTGCCAGCAGGCGGGAGGGACAGCAGTTCTTC	TRBD2	-	TRBJ2-1	11	TRBV6-6
CASSLVGLAQETQYF	TGCGCCAGCAGCTTGGTAGGACTAGCGCAAGAGACCCAGTACTTC	TRBD2	-	TRBJ2-5	15	TRBV5-1
CASNIPGGQAFF	TGTGCCAGCAATATCCCAGGGGGGCAAGCTTTCTTT	TRBD1	-	TRBJ1-1	12	TRBV6-5
CASSLGTVRPDEQFF	TGTGCCAGCAGTTTGGGGACAGTGCGTCCGGATGAGCAGTTCTTC	TRBD1	-	TRBJ2-1	15	TRBV27
CASSAKTGSYEQYF	TGTGCCAGCAGTGCAAAAACAGGTTCCTACGAGCAGTACTTC	-	-	TRBJ2-7	14	TRBV27
CASSLAGQGVIRLFF	TGTGCCAGCAGCTTAGCGGGACAGGGGGTTATTAGGCTGTTTTTT	TRBD1	-	TRBJ2-2	15	TRBV7-8
CASSSGTGYYNEQFF	TGTGCCAGCAGTTCCGGGACAGGGTACTACAATGAGCAGTTCTTC	TRBD1	-	TRBJ2-1	15	TRBV27
CASSMSRDGYQPQHF	TGTGCCAGTAGTATGTCGCGGGACGGGTATCAGCCCCAGCATTTT	-	-	TRBJ1-5	15	TRBV19
CSALTSNGYTF	TGCAGTGCTCTAACCTCGAATGGCTACACCTTC	-	-	TRBJ1-2	11	TRBV20-1
CASSYSTSPDTQYF	TGTGCCAGCAGTTACTCGACTTCCCCAGATACGCAGTATTTT	-	-	TRBJ2-3	14	TRBV6-5
CASSLEGLIEETQYF	TGTGCCAGCAGCTTGGAAGGACTAATAGAAGAGACCCAGTACTTC	-	-	TRBJ2-5	15	TRBV5-6
CASSLPRGDEQYF	TGTGCCAGCTCACTACCCAGGGGGGACGAGCAGTACTTC	-	-	TRBJ2-7	13	TRBV18
CATSRAGQGGSTEAFF	TGTGCCACCAGCAGAGCCGGCCAGGGAGGAAGCACTGAAGCTTTCTTT	-	once	TRBJ1-1	16	TRBV15
CASSSTAGTGYYGYTF	TGTGCCAGCAGCTCTACGGCCGGGACAGGATATTATGGCTACACCTTC	TRBD1	-	TRBJ1-2	16	TRBV7-9
CSVDGLSRQGESAHMPNTEAFF	TGCAGCGTTGATGGCCTGAGTAGACAGGGGGAATCTGCCCACATGCCGAACACTGAAGCTTTCTTT	TRBD1	-	TRBJ1-1	22	TRBV29-1
CASSLEREVYNEQFF	TGCGCCAGCAGCTTAGAGCGGGAGGTCTACAATGAGCAGTTCTTC	TRBD2	-	TRBJ2-1	15	TRBV5-1
CASSLQTPYGYTF	TGTGCCAGCAGTTTACAGACTCCCTATGGCTACACCTTC	-	-	TRBJ1-2	13	TRBV28
CASSYMEGGQPQHF	TGTGCCAGCAGTTACATGGAGGGAGGTCAGCCCCAGCATTTT	-	-	TRBJ1-5	14	TRBV6-5
CASSLVPNSSGNTIYF	TGTGCTAGCAGCTTAGTCCCAAATAGCTCTGGAAACACCATATATTTT	-	-	TRBJ1-3	16	TRBV7-7
CASSYSGTGDTEAFF	TGTGCCAGCAGTTACTCAGGCACAGGGGACACTGAAGCTTTCTTT	TRBD1	-	TRBJ1-1	15	TRBV6-5
CASSQEQGDNQPQHF	TGTGCCAGCAGCCAAGAACAGGGAGACAATCAGCCCCAGCATTTT	-	-	TRBJ1-5	15	TRBV4-2
CASSPREIPYEQYF	TGTGCCAGCAGCCCGCGGGAGATCCCGTACGAGCAGTACTTC	TRBD2	-	TRBJ2-7	14	TRBV27
CASSPLAGGPREQFF	TGCGCCAGCAGCCCTCTAGCGGGAGGGCCACGTGAGCAGTTCTTC	TRBD2	-	TRBJ2-1	15	TRBV5-1
CASSEVDRLAYEQYF	TGTGCCAGCAGTGAAGTGGACAGGTTAGCCTACGAGCAGTACTTC	TRBD1	-	TRBJ2-7	15	TRBV6-1
CASSPSGGQHYGYTF	TGCGCCAGCAGCCCATCGGGTGGACAGCACTATGGCTACACCTTC	-	-	TRBJ1-2	15	TRBV4-1
CASNRQGRAGWETQYF	TGTGCCAGCAACCGGCAGGGCCGCGCTGGGTGGGAGACCCAGTACTTC	-	once	TRBJ2-5	16	TRBV5-5
CASRTKAGEADTQYF	TGTGCCAGTAGAACAAAGGCGGGAGAGGCAGATACGCAGTATTTT	TRBD2	few	TRBJ2-3	15	TRBV19
CAWSVGVNTEAFF	TGTGCCTGGAGTGTAGGGGTGAACACTGAAGCTTTCTTT	-	-	TRBJ1-1	13	TRBV30
CAWSARQGQPQHF	TGTGCCTGGAGTGCTAGACAGGGACAGCCCCAGCATTTT	TRBD1	-	TRBJ1-5	13	TRBV30
CASSDTGIQPQHF	TGTGCCAGCAGCGACACGGGGATCCAGCCCCAGCATTTT	-	once	TRBJ1-5	13	TRBV9
CASRGQGGQPQHF	TGTGCCAGCAGGGGACAGGGAGGTCAGCCCCAGCATTTT	TRBD1	once	TRBJ1-5	13	TRBV6-5
CSVEPLARGFSGNTIYF	TGCAGCGTTGAGCCACTGGCCAGGGGATTCTCTGGAAACACCATATATTTT	-	-	TRBJ1-3	17	TRBV29-1
CASSLPGQGTEAFF	TGTGCCAGCTCCCTCCCGGGACAGGGAACTGAAGCTTTCTTT	TRBD1	-	TRBJ1-1	14	TRBV5-6
CASSLQALNTEAFF	TGTGCCAGCAGCTTGCAGGCACTGAACACTGAAGCTTTCTTT	-	few	TRBJ1-1	14	TRBV5-8
CATSRDRAGIETQYF	TGTGCCACCAGCAGGGACAGGGCAGGGATTGAGACCCAGTACTTC	TRBD1	-	TRBJ2-5	15	TRBV15
CASSQDSLAGAITDTQYF	TGCGCCAGCAGCCAAGATAGCCTAGCGGGGGCGATCACAGATACGCAGTATTTT	TRBD2	-	TRBJ2-3	18	TRBV4-3
CASSVGTGNTEAFF	TGCGCCAGCAGCGTGGGGACAGGGAACACTGAAGCTTTCTTT	TRBD1	-	TRBJ1-1	14	TRBV5-1
CASSPGGSRSGNTIYF	TGTGCCAGCAGCCCCGGAGGCTCGCGCTCTGGAAACACCATATATTTT	-	-	TRBJ1-3	16	TRBV9
CASSFAGPSIYEQYF	TGTGCCAGCAGTTTCGCGGGCCCTAGCATTTACGAGCAGTACTTC	-	-	TRBJ2-7	15	TRBV27
CASTTLESGNEQFF	TGTGCCAGCACTACTCTAGAATCTGGCAATGAGCAGTTCTTC	-	-	TRBJ2-1	14	TRBV25-1
CASSPWNFEGGYTF	TGTGCCAGCAGTCCCTGGAACTTCGAGGGCGGCTACACCTTC	-	-	TRBJ1-2	14	TRBV27
CATSSSQGKKTYEQYF	TGTGCCACCAGCAGCAGTCAGGGTAAAAAAACTTACGAGCAGTACTTC	-	-	TRBJ2-7	16	TRBV15
CASSPKTGLKQFF	TGTGCCAGCAGCCCTAAGACAGGTCTTAAGCAGTTCTTC	-	-	TRBJ2-1	13	TRBV7-3
CASTQRQGALAGYTF	TGTGCCAGCACCCAACGACAGGGGGCGTTGGCCGGCTACACCTTC	TRBD1	-	TRBJ1-2	15	TRBV6-5
CAISPDRATEAFF	TGTGCCATCAGCCCGGACAGGGCCACTGAAGCTTTCTTT	TRBD1	-	TRBJ1-1	13	TRBV10-3
CASRQGGNSPLHF	TGTGCCAGCAGACAGGGTGGGAATTCACCCCTCCACTTT	-	-	TRBJ1-6	13	TRBV2
CASSLPGTGSPYEQYF	TGTGCCAGCAGCTTACCCGGGACAGGGAGCCCCTACGAGCAGTACTTC	TRBD1	-	TRBJ2-7	16	TRBV7-9
CAIAPGHQNTEAFF	TGTGCCATCGCCCCAGGACACCAGAACACTGAAGCTTTCTTT	-	-	TRBJ1-1	14	TRBV7-2
CASSLEFDTEAFF	TGTGCCAGCAGCTTAGAATTCGACACTGAAGCTTTCTTT	-	-	TRBJ1-1	13	TRBV11-3
CASSLGKDRGNTEAFF	TGTGCCAGCAGCTTGGGGAAGGACAGGGGGAACACTGAAGCTTTCTTT	TRBD1	-	TRBJ1-1	16	TRBV5-5